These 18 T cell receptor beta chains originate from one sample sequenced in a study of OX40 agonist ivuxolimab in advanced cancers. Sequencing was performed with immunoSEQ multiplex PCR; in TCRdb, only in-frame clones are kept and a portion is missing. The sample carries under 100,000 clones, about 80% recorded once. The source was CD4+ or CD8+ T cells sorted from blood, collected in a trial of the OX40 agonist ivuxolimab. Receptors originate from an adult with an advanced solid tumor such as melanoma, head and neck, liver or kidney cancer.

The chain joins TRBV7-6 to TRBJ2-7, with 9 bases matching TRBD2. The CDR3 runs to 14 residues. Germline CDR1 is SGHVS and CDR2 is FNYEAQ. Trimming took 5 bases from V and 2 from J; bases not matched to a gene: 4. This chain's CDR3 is CASSERGAAYEQYF. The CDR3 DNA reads TGTGCCAGCAGCGAGCGGGGGGCCGCCTACGAGCAGTACTTC.

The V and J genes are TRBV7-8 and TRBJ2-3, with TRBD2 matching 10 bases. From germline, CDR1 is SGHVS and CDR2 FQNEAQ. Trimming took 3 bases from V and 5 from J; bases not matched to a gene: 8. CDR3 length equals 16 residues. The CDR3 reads CASSLQRGGPRDTQYF. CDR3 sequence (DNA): TGTGCCAGCAGCTTGCAGCGGGGGGGCCCGAGAGATACGCAGTATTTT.

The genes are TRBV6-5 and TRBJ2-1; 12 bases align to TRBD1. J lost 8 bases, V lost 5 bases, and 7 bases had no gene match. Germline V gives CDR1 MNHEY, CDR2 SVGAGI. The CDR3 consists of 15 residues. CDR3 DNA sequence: TGTGCCAGCAGTGCCGGGACAGGGGGCTTTGATGAGCAGTTCTTC. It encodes CASSAGTGGFDEQFF.

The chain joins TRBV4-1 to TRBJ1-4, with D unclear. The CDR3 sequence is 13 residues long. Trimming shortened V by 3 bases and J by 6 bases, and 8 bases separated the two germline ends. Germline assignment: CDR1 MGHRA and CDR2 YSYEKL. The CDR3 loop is CASSQVPYEKLFF. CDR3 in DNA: TGCGCCAGCAGCCAGGTCCCCTATGAAAAACTGTTTTTT.

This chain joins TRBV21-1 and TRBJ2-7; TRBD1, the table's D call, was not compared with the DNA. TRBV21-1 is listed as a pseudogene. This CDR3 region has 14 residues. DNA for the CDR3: TGTGCCAGCAGCATCTGGCCAGGGCCCTACGAGCAGTACTTC. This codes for CASSIWPGPYEQYF.

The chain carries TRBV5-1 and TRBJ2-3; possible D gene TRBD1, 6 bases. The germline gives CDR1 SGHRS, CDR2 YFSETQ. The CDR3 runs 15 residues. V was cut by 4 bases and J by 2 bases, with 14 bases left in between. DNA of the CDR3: TGCGCCAGCAGCACCCACAGGGAACCCACAGATACGCAGTATTTT. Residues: CASSTHREPTDTQYF.

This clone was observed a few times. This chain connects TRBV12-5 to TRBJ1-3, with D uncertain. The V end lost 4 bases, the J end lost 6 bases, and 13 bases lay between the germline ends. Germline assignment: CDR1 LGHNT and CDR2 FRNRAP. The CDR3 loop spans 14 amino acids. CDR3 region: CASGSSGGENTIYF. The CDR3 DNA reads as TGTGCTAGTGGTTCTTCGGGTGGTGAAAACACCATATATTTT.

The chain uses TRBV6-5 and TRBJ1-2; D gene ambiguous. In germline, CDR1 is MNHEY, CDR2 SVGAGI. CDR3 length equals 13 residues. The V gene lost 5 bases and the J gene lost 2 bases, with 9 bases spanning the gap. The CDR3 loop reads CASSIGGNYGYTF. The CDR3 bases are TGTGCCAGCAGTATTGGCGGAAACTATGGCTACACCTTC.

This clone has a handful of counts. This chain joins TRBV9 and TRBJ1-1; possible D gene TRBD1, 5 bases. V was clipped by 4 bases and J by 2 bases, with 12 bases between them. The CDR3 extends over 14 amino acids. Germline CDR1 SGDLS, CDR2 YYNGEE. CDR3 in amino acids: CASSPTEINTEAFF. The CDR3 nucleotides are TGTGCCAGCAGCCCGACAGAAATTAACACTGAAGCTTTCTTT.

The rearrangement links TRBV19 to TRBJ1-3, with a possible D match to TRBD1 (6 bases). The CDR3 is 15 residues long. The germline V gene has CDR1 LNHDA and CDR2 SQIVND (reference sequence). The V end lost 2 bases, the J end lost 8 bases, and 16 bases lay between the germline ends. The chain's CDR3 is CASSISAQGTDTIYF. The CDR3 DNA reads TGTGCCAGTAGTATATCAGCCCAGGGGACTGACACCATATATTTT.

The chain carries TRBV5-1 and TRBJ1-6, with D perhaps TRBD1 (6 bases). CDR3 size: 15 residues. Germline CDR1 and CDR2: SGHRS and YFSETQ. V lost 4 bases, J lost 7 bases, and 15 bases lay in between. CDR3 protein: CASSQTGPGNSPLHF. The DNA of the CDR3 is TGCGCCAGCAGCCAAACAGGGCCGGGGAATTCACCCCTCCACTTT.

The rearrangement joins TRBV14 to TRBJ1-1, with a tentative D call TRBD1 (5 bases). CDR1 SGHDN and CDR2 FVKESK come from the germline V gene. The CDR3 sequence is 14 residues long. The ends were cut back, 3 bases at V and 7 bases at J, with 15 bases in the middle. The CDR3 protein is CASSQIAGAVEAFF. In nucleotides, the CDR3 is TGTGCCAGCAGCCAGATCGCCGGGGCGGTTGAAGCTTTCTTT.

CDR3: CASSPESADTQYF. CDR3 in DNA: TGCGCCAGCAGCCCTGAATCGGCAGATACGCAGTATTTT. The genes are TRBV4-3 and TRBJ2-3; D is uncertain. Trimming stripped 4 bases from V and 4 bases from J, with 9 bases between. In germline, CDR1 is LGHNA, CDR2 YSLEER. The CDR3 spans 13 residues.

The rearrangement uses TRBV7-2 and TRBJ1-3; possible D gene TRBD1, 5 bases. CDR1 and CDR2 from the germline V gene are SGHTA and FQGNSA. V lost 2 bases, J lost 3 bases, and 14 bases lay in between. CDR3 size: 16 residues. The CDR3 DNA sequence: TGTGCCAGCAGCTTAAGGGACCCGGGGGGTGGAAACACCATATATTTT. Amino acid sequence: CASSLRDPGGGNTIYF.

The CDR3 bases are TGTGCCAGCAGTGAAGGTGTTACGGGCAATCAGCCCCAGCATTTT. The encoded protein is CASSEGVTGNQPQHF. The rearrangement joins TRBV2 to TRBJ1-5; D is unclear. The CDR3 totals 15 residues. Trimming took off 1 base at V and 2 bases at J, with 9 bases between the two ends. Looked up from germline, CDR1 is SNHLY and CDR2 is FYNNEI.

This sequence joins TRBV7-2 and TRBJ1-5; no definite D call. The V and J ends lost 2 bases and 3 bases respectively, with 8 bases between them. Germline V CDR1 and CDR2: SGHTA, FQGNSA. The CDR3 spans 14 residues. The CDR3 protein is CASSLSQNNQPQHF. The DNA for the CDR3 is TGTGCCAGCAGCTTAAGCCAAAACAATCAGCCCCAGCATTTT.

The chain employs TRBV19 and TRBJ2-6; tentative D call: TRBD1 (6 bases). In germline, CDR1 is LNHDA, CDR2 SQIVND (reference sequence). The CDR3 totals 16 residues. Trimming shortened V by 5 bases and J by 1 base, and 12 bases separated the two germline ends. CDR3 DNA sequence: TGTGCCAGTAGTGGACAGCTTTCTTCTGGGGCCAACGTCCTGACTTTC. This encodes CASSGQLSSGANVLTF.

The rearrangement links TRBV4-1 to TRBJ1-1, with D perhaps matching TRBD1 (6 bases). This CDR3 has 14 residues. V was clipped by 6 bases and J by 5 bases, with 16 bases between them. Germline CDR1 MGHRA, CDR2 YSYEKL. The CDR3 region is CASSYDRRLTEAFF. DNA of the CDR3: TGCGCCAGCAGTTACGACAGGCGGTTAACTGAAGCTTTCTTT.